This TCR beta chain appears in the sequencing data of a study of OX40 agonist ivuxolimab in advanced cancers. Trimming took 4 bases from V and 5 from J, leaving 14 bases between them. Germline CDR1 and CDR2: SGHNT and YYREEE (reference sequence). The CDR3 loop spans 14 amino acids. Clones were sequenced by immunoSEQ multiplex PCR, and TCRdb holds only the in-frame ones, with some missing. The table lists some 37,000 clones, around 80% of them singletons. V usage is TRBV5-4 and J usage is TRBJ2-3; D gene uncertain. Here the sequenced sample was CD4+ or CD8+ T cells sorted from blood, taken in a trial of the OX40 agonist ivuxolimab. The sequence was obtained from an adult with an advanced solid tumor such as melanoma, head and neck, liver or kidney cancer. The CDR3 spells CASSQPLPGDTQYF. The CDR3 DNA reads TGTGCCAGCAGCCAACCTCTTCCCGGAGATACGCAGTATTTT.